This TCR beta chain was retrieved from a study of long-term antiretroviral therapy in people with HIV. Participants who had HIV were, without exception, treated in the United States. Points from the study as a whole: Information pertaining to ART adherence, viral resistance or therapeutic modifications was not obtained.

A v3.0 immunoSEQ assay was performed at survey level. The table came from immunoSEQ multiplex PCR; TCRdb's copy has only in-frame clones and leaves some out. Of over 40,000 clones in the sample, around 96% were seen once. Deletions cut 7 bases from V and 5 bases from J, with 14 bases between. The CDR3 loop spans 14 amino acids. Germline CDR1 reads MRHNA; CDR2 reads SNTAGT. This clone was found once. The antigen remains unidentified. The receptor was derived from a woman aged 45-60 years with HIV. The chain recombines TRBV6-4 with TRBJ2-2; D is perhaps TRBD1 (6 bases). The source was unsorted PBMCs, collected 3.7 years after starting antiretroviral therapy. The DNA of the CDR3 is TGTGCCAGCAAGTTCTCACAGGGTACCGGGGAGCTGTTTTTT. Translating it yields CASKFSQGTGELFF.